This T cell receptor (beta chain) is from a study of lymphopenia after photon versus proton radiotherapy. Profiling relied on immunoSEQ multiplex PCR, and the TCRdb table lists in-frame clones only, not all of them. Of more than 30,000 clones listed, roughly 84% are singletons. Notes on the study in general: Post-nadir diversity loss with photons came from oligoclonal expansion, particularly CD8+ Temra cells. Photon-treated patients lost naive T cells and TCR diversity; proton-treated stayed stable.

As for this clone: The antigen is not known.

V was cut by 4 bases and J by 4 bases, with 13 bases left in between. Germline V CDR1 and CDR2: SGDLS, YYNGEE. The CDR3 totals 14 residues. This chain links TRBV9 with TRBJ2-3; no clear D. The material was peripheral blood, obtained from a patient treated with photon-based radiotherapy. The TCR sequence derives from a man over 45 with gastric cancer. The CDR3 bases are TGTGCCAGCAGCCCCTCCACCCTCTCAGATACGCAGTATTTT. Its translation is CASSPSTLSDTQYF. Full variable domain (missing parts from reference TRBV9 and TRBJ2-3): DSGVTQTPKHLITATGQRVTLRCSPRSGDLSVYWYQQSLDQGLQFLIQYYNGEERAKGNILERFSAQQFPDLHSELNLSSLELGDSALYFCASSPSTLSDTQYFGPGTRLTVL.